This TCR beta chain is drawn from a study of blood T cell repertoires in COVID-19. The protocol was immunoSEQ multiplex PCR, while the TCRdb copy is restricted to in-frame clones and leaves out a portion. Here the sample spans a few hundred thousand clones, roughly 90% being singletons. The V and J ends lost 5 bases and 6 bases, in that order; junction bases with no gene match: 8. This CDR3 has 16 residues. Looked up from germline, CDR1 is SGHNT and CDR2 is YENEEA. Enrolled through a virtual design, the participants were between 18 and 89 years of age and came from around 25 US areas. In assigning cohorts, the study relied on participant-reported clinical history.

This receptor was obtained from a woman aged 45 to 65 who had recovered from COVID-19. The chain has TRBV11-3 and TRBJ2-3; 13 positions agree with TRBD2. Sample: PBMCs or T cells enriched from blood (not recorded which). CDR3 sequence reads: CASSGGTSGTRDTQYF. CDR3 bases: TGTGCCAGCAGCGGGGGGACTAGCGGGACCCGCGATACGCAGTATTTT.